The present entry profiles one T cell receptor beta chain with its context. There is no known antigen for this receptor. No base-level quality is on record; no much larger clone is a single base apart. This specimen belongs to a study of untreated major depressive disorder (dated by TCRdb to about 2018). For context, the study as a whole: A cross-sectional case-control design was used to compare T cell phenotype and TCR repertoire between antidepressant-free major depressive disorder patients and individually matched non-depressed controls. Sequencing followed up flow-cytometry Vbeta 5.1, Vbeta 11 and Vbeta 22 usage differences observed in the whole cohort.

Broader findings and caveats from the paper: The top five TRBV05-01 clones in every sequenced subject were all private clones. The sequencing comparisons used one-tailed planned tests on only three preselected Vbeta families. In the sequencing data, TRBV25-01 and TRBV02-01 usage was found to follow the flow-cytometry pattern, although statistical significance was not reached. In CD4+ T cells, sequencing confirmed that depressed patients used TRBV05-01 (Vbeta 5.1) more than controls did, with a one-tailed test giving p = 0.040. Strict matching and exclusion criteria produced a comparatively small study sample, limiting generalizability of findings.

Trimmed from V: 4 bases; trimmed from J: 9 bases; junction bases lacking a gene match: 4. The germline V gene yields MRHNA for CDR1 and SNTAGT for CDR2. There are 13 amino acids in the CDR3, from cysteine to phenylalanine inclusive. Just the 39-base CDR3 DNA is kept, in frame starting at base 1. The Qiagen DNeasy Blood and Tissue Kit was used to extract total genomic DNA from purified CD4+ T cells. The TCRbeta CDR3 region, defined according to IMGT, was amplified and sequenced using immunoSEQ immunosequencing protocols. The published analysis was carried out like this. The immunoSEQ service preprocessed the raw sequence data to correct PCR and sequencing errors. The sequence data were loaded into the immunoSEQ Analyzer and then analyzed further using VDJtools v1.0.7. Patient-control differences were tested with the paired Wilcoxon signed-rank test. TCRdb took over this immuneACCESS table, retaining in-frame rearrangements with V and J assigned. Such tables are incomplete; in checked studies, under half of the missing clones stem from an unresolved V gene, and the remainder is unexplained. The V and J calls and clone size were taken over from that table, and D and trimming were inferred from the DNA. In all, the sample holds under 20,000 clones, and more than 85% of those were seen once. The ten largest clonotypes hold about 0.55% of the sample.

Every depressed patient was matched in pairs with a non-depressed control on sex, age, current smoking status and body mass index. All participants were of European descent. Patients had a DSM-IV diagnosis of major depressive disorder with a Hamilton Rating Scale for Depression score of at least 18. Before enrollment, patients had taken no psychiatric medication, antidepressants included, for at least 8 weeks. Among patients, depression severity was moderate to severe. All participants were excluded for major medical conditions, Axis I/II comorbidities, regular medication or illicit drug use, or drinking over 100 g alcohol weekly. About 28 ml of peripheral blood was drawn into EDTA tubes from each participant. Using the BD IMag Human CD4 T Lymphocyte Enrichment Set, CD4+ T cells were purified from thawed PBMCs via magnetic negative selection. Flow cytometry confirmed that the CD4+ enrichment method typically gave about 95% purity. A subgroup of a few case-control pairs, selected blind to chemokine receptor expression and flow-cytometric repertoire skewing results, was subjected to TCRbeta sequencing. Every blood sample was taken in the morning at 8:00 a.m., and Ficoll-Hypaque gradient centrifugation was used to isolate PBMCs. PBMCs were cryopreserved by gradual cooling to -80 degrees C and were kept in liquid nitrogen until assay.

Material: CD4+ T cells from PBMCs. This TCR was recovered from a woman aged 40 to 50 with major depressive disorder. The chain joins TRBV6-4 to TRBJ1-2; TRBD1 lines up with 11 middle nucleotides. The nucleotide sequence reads TGTGCCAGCAGTGTGGACAGGGGGCAGAGCTACACCTTC. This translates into CASSVDRGQSYTF.